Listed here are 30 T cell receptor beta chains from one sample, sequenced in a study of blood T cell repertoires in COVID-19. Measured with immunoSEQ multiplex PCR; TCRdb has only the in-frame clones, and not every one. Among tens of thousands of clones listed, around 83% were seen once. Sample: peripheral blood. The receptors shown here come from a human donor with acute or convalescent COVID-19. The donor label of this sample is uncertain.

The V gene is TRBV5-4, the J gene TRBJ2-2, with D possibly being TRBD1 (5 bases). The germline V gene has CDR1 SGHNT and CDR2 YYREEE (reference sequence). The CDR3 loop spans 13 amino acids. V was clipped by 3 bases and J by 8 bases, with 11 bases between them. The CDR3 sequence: CASSSRPGGELFF. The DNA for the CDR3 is TGTGCCAGCAGCTCTAGACCAGGGGGGGAGCTGTTTTTT.

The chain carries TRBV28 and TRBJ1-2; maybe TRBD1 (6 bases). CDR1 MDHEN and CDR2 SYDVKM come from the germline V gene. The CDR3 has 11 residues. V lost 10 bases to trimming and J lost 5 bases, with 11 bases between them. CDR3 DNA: TGTGCCACCGCCGACAGGTATGGCTACACCTTC. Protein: CATADRYGYTF.

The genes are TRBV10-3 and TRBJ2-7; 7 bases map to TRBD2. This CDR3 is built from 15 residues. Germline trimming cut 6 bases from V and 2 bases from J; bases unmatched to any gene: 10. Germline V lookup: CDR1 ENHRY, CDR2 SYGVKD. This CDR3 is CAIRETSRGTYEQYF. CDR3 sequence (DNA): TGTGCCATCAGGGAGACTAGCCGGGGCACCTACGAGCAGTACTTC.

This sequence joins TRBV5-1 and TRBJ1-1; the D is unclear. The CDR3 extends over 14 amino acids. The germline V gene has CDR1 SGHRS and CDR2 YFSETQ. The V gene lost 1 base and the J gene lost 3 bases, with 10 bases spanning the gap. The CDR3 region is CASSLRGRDTEAFF. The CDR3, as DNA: TGCGCCAGCAGCTTGCGTGGGCGAGACACTGAAGCTTTCTTT.

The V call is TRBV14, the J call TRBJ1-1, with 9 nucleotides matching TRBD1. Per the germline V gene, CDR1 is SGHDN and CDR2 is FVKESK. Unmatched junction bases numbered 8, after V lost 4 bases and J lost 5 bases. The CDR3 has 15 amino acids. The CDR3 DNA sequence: TGTGCCAGCAGCCGCACAACAGGGGGCCGGACTGAAGCTTTCTTT. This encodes CASSRTTGGRTEAFF.

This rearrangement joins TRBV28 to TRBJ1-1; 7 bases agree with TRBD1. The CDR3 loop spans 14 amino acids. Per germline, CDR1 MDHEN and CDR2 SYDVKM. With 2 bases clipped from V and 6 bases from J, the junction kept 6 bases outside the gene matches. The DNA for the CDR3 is TGTGCCAGCAGTTTACTAACAGGGGCCGCTGAAGCTTTCTTT. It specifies CASSLLTGAAEAFF.

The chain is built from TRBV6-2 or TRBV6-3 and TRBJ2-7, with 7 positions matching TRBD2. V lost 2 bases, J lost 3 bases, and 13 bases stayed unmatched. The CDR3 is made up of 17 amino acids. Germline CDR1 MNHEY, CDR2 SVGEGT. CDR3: CASSYTSQRGPLYEQYF. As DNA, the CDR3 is TGTGCCAGCAGTTACACGAGTCAGCGGGGACCCCTCTACGAGCAGTACTTC.

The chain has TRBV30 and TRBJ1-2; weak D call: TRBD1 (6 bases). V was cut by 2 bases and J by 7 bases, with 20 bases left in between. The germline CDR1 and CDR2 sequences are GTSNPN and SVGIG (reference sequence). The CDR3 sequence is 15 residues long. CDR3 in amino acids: CAWSYGTRQGSGYTF. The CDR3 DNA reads TGTGCCTGGAGTTACGGGACCCGGCAGGGGTCTGGCTACACCTTC.

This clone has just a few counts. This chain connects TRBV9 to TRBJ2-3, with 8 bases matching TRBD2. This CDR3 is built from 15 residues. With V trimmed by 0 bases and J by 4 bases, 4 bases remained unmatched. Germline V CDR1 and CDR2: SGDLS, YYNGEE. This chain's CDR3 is CASSVAGLVSDTQYF. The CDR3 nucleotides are TGTGCCAGCAGCGTAGCGGGACTAGTCTCAGATACGCAGTATTTT.

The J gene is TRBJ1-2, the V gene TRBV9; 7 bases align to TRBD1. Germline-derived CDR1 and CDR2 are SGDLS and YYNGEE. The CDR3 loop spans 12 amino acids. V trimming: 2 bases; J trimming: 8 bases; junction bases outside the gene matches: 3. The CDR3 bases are TGTGCCAGCAGCGTTTGGACAGGCGGCTACACCTTC. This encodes CASSVWTGGYTF. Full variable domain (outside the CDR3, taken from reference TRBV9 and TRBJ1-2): DSGVTQTPKHLITATGQRVTLRCSPRSGDLSVYWYQQSLDQGLQFLIQYYNGEERAKGNILERFSAQQFPDLHSELNLSSLELGDSALYFCASSVWTGGYTFGSGTRLTVV.

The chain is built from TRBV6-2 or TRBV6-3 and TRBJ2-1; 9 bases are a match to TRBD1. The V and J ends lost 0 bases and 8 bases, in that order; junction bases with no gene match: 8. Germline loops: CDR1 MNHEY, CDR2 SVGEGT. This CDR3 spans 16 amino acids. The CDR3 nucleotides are TGTGCCAGCAGTTACTCCGGGACAGGGTTATGGGATGAGCAGTTCTTC. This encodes CASSYSGTGLWDEQFF.

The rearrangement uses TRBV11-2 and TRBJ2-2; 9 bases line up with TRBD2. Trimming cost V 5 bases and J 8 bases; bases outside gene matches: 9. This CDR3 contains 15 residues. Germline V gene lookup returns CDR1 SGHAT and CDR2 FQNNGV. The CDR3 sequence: CASSLKAGGVGELFF. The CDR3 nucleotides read TGTGCCAGCAGCCTAAAAGCGGGAGGCGTGGGGGAGCTGTTTTTT.

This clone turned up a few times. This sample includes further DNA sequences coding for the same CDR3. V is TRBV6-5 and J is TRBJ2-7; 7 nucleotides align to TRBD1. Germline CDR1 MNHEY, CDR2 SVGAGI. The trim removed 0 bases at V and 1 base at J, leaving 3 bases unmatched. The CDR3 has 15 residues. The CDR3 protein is CASSYSSGGSYEQYF. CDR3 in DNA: TGTGCCAGCAGTTACTCATCAGGGGGTTCCTACGAGCAGTACTTC.

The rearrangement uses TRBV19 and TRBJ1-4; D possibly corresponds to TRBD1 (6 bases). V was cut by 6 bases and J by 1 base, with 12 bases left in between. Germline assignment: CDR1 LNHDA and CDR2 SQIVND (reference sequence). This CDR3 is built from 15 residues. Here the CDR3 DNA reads TGTGCCAGTAGCAAACAACAGGGAACTAATGAAAAACTGTTTTTT. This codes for CASSKQQGTNEKLFF.

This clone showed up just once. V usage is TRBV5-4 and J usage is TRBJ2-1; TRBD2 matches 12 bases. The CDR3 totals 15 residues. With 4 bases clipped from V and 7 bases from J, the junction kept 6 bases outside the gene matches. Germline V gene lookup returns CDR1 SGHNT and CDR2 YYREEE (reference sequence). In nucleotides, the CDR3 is TGTGCCAGCAGCCCTCTAGCGGGGGGGCAAAATGAGCAGTTCTTC. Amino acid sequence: CASSPLAGGQNEQFF.

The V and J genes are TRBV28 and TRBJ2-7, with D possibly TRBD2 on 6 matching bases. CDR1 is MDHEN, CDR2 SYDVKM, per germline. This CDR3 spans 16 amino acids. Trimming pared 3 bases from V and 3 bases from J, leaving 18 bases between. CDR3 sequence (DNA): TGTGCCAGCAGTTTCGGGCGACTAGGGCGGATCTACGAGCAGTACTTC. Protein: CASSFGRLGRIYEQYF.

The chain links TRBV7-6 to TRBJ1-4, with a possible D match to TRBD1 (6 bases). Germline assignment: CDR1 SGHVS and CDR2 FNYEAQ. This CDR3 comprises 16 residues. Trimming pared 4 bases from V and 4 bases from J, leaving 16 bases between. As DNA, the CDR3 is TGTGCCAGCAGCTCACTCCCGGGACAAAGTAATGAAAAACTGTTTTTT. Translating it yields CASSSLPGQSNEKLFF.

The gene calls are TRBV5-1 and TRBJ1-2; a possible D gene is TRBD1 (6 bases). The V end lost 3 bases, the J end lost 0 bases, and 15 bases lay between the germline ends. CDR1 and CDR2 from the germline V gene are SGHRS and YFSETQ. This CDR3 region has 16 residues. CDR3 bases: TGCGCCAGCAGCTACGATTGGACAGAAGCTAACTATGGCTACACCTTC. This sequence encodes CASSYDWTEANYGYTF.

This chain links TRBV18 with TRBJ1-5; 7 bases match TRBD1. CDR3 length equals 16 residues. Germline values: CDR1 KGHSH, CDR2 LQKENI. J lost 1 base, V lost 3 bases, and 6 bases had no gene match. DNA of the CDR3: TGTGCCAGCTCACCGAAAGGGACAGCGAGCAATCAGCCCCAGCATTTT. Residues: CASSPKGTASNQPQHF.

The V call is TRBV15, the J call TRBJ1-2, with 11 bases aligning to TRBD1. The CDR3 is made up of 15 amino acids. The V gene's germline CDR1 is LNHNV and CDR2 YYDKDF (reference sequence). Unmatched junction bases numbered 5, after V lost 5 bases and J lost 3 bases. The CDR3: CATSRDRGIDYGYTF. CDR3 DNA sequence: TGTGCCACCAGCCGGGACAGGGGGATCGACTATGGCTACACCTTC.

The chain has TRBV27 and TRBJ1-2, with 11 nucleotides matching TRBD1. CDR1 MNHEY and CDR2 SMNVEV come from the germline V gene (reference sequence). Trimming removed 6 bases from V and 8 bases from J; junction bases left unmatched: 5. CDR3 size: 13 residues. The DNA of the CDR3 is TGTGCCAGCAGCTCGGGACAGGGGGAGGGCTACACCTTC. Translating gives CASSSGQGEGYTF.

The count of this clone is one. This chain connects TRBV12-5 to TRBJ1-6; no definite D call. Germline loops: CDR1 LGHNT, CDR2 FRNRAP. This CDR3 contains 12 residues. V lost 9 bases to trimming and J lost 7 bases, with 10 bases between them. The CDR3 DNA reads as TGTGCTAGCAGACTGATGAATTCACCCCTCCACTTT. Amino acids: CASRLMNSPLHF.

The CDR3 loop reads CASSPGLAGDNEQFF. The CDR3 DNA follows: TGTGCCAGCAGTCCCGGACTAGCGGGGGACAATGAGCAGTTCTTC. This rearrangement joins TRBV28 to TRBJ2-1; 13 positions match TRBD2. From germline, CDR1 is MDHEN and CDR2 SYDVKM. V was clipped by 5 bases and J by 5 bases; unmatched bases: 3. This CDR3 is built from 15 residues.

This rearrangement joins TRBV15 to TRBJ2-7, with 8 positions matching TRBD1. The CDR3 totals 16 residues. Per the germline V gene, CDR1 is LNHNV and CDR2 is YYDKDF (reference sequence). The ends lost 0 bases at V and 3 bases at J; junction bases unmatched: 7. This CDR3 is CATSRDLTGVGYEQYF. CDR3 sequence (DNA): TGTGCCACCAGCAGAGACCTGACAGGGGTGGGCTACGAGCAGTACTTC. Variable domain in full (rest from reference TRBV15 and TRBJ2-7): DAMVIQNPRYQVTQFGKPVTLSCSQTLNHNVMYWYQQKSSQAPKLLFHYYDKDFNNEADTPDNFQSRRPNTSFCFLDIRSPGLGDTAMYLCATSRDLTGVGYEQYFGPGTRLTVT.

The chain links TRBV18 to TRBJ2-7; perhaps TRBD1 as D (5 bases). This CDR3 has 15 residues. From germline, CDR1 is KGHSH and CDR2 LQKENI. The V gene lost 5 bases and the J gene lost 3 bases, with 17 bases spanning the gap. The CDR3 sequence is CASSLHRGFDYEQYF. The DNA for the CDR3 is TGTGCCAGCTCATTACATAGGGGATTCGACTACGAGCAGTACTTC.

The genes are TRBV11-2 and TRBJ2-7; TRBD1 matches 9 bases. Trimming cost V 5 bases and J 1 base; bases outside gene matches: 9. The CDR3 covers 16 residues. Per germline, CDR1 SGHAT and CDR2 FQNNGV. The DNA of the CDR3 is TGTGCCAGCAGCGGACGACAGGGGGGCAGGTCCTACGAGCAGTACTTC. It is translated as CASSGRQGGRSYEQYF.

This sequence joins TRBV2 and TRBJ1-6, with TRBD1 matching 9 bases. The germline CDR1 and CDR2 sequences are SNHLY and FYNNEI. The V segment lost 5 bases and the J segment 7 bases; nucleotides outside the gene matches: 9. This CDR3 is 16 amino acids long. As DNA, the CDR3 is TGTGCCAGCAGTTTGGAACAGGGGGCCGGGAATTCACCCCTCCACTTT. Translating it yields CASSLEQGAGNSPLHF.

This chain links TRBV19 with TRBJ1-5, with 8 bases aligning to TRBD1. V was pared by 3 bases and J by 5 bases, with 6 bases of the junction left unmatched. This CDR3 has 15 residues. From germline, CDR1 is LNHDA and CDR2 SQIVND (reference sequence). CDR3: CASSMIRQGYQPQHF. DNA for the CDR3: TGTGCCAGTAGTATGATTCGACAGGGGTATCAGCCCCAGCATTTT.

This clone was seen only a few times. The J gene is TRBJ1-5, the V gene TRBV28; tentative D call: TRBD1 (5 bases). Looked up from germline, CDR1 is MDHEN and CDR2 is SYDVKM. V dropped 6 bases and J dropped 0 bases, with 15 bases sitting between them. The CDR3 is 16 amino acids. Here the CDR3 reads CASRQYGALSNQPQHF. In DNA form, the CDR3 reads TGTGCCAGCAGACAATATGGGGCTCTTAGCAATCAGCCCCAGCATTTT.

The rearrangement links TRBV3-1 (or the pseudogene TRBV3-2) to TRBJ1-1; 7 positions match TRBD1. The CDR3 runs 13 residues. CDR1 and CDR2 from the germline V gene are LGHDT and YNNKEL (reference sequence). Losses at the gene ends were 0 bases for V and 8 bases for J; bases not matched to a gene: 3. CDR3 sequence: CASSQDRDREAFF. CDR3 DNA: TGTGCCAGCAGCCAAGACCGGGACAGAGAAGCTTTCTTT.